These 5 T cell receptor beta chains were sequenced from one sample in a study of blood T cell repertoires in COVID-19. Generated by immunoSEQ multiplex PCR, the TCRdb table keeps only in-frame clones and is missing some. The sample consists of approximately 390,000 clones, nearly 90% of them appearing once. Sequenced: peripheral blood. The source of these receptors is a man aged 18 to 29 with active or convalescent COVID-19.

The chain has TRBV30 and TRBJ2-5, with a possible D match to TRBD1 (5 bases). There are 12 residues in the CDR3. V dropped 8 bases and J dropped 5 bases, with 15 bases sitting between them. Germline-derived CDR1 and CDR2 are GTSNPN and SVGIG (reference sequence). Here the CDR3 reads CALAQGVETQYF. The CDR3 coding sequence is TGTGCCCTGGCCCAGGGCGTGGAGACCCAGTACTTC.

This clone was detected once. The chain joins TRBV28 to TRBJ1-5; D is unresolved. CDR1 and CDR2 from the germline V gene are MDHEN and SYDVKM. The CDR3 totals 15 residues. V lost 5 bases to trimming and J lost 2 bases, with 13 bases between them. The DNA of the CDR3 is TGTGCCAGCAGTCCCCGCGGGTCTGGCAATCAGCCCCAGCATTTT. This sequence encodes CASSPRGSGNQPQHF.

The chain employs TRBV5-6 and TRBJ1-6, with unresolved D. Germline V gives CDR1 SGHDT, CDR2 YYEEEE. Trimming cost V 2 bases and J 10 bases, with 7 bases left between them. The CDR3 runs to 12 residues. CDR3 sequence (DNA): TGTGCCAGCAGCTTTGGGAGGTCACCCCTCCACTTT. Residues: CASSFGRSPLHF. Combining the CDR3 with reference TRBV5-6 and TRBJ1-6 gives the whole variable domain DAGVTQSPTHLIKTRGQQVTLRCSPKSGHDTVSWYQQALGQGPQFIFQYYEEEERQRGNFPDRFSGHQFPNYSSELNVNALLLGDSALYLCASSFGRSPLHFGNGTRLTVT.

V is TRBV2 and J is TRBJ2-7, with 8 bases fitting TRBD1. The V and J ends lost 7 bases and 0 bases, in that order; junction bases with no gene match: 8. The CDR3 loop spans 15 amino acids. Germline V gives CDR1 SNHLY, CDR2 FYNNEI. CDR3 region: CASKFQGASSYEQYF. The CDR3 bases are TGTGCCAGCAAGTTCCAGGGGGCTAGCTCCTACGAGCAGTACTTC.

The V gene is TRBV7-2, the J gene TRBJ1-1; 9 nucleotides line up with TRBD1. J gave up 3 bases and V 3 bases, and 8 bases lay outside the gene matches. Germline V CDR1 and CDR2: SGHTA, FQGNSA. The CDR3 consists of 16 residues. The CDR3 nucleotides are TGTGCCAGCAGCTTCACCGGGACAGGGCTGGACACTGAAGCTTTCTTT. Its translation is CASSFTGTGLDTEAFF.